The 27 T cell receptor beta chains presented below share a single source sample, sequenced in a study of blood T cell repertoires in COVID-19. Method: immunoSEQ multiplex PCR; TCRdb's copy keeps in-frame clones and lacks some. The sample holds about 200,000 clones; 85% to 90% are singletons and the top ten take roughly 18%. Sequencing used peripheral blood. The receptors were sampled from a person aged 70 to 80 with COVID-19, enrolled during active disease.

This chain links TRBV2 with TRBJ2-2; TRBD2 agrees at 15 bases. This CDR3 has 17 amino acids. Trimming took 7 bases from V and 4 from J; bases not matched to a gene: 7. Germline values: CDR1 SNHLY, CDR2 FYNNEI. CDR3 bases: TGTGCCAGCACTAAGGGACTAGCGGGAGGTCGCACCGGGGAGCTGTTTTTT. It encodes CASTKGLAGGRTGELFF.

V and J are TRBV19 and TRBJ2-4, with TRBD2 identical over 13 bases. Germline values: CDR1 LNHDA, CDR2 SQIVND (reference sequence). V gave up 4 bases and J gave up 1 base; unmatched junction bases: 13. The CDR3 contains 20 residues. For the CDR3, the DNA is TGTGCCAGTAGTACCCCCTCACTAGCGGGAGGGCTGTATGCCAAAAACATTCAGTACTTC. It specifies CASSTPSLAGGLYAKNIQYF.

The chain recombines TRBV6-1 with TRBJ2-2; 11 nucleotides agree with TRBD1. The ends lost 4 bases at V and 3 bases at J; junction bases unmatched: 7. Germline V gene data show CDR1 as MNHNS and CDR2 as SASEGT. CDR3 length equals 17 residues. In DNA form, the CDR3 reads TGTGCCAGCAGTGCCCGCGGACAGGGGGCGGACACCGGGGAGCTGTTTTTT. This sequence encodes CASSARGQGADTGELFF.

The V gene is TRBV6-5, the J gene TRBJ2-1, with TRBD2 matching over 8 bases. V gave up 2 bases and J gave up 6 bases; unmatched junction bases: 3. CDR1 MNHEY and CDR2 SVGAGI come from the germline V gene. This CDR3 is 14 amino acids long. CDR3 sequence: CASSYERGSNEQFF. Written as DNA, the CDR3 is TGTGCCAGCAGTTACGAGCGGGGGAGCAATGAGCAGTTCTTC.

The J gene is TRBJ2-2, the V gene TRBV5-1; TRBD2 agrees at 12 bases. V lost 4 bases and J lost 7; bases outside the gene matches: 8. The CDR3 length is 16 residues. CDR1 and CDR2 (germline): SGHRS, YFSETQ. CDR3 in amino acids: CASSQRLAGVIGELFF. The CDR3 DNA is TGCGCCAGCAGCCAACGACTAGCGGGAGTTATCGGGGAGCTGTTTTTT.

The sample holds a few counts of this clone. This chain joins TRBV5-5 and TRBJ1-6; the D gene is possibly TRBD1 (5 bases). Germline V lookup: CDR1 SGHKS, CDR2 YYEKEE (reference sequence). This CDR3 contains 15 residues. V was cut by 3 bases and J by 8 bases, with 15 bases left in between. The CDR3 reads CASSSSGTVDSPLHF. CDR3 nucleotides: TGTGCCAGCAGCTCCTCCGGGACTGTGGATTCACCCCTCCACTTT.

The chain carries TRBV19 and TRBJ1-5, with 8 bases matching TRBD1. Germline CDR1 and CDR2: LNHDA and SQIVND (reference sequence). V lost 7 bases to trimming and J lost 0 bases; unmatched junction nucleotides: 8. The CDR3 is 16 amino acids. CDR3 nucleotides: TGTGCCAGTACCGACAGGGGCGCACGTAGCAATCAGCCCCAGCATTTT. As protein: CASTDRGARSNQPQHF.

This chain joins TRBV30 and TRBJ1-2; 7 bases match TRBD1. The CDR3 contains 12 residues. The J segment lost 6 bases and the V segment lost 2 bases, leaving 3 bases of the junction unmatched. Germline V lookup: CDR1 GTSNPN, CDR2 SVGIG (reference sequence). The CDR3 sequence is CAWSLGQHGYTF. CDR3 in DNA: TGTGCCTGGAGTTTGGGACAGCATGGCTACACCTTC.

The chain joins TRBV5-1 to TRBJ2-7, with a possible D match to TRBD1 (6 bases). Germline lookup yields CDR1 SGHRS and CDR2 YFSETQ. V was pared by 4 bases and J by 2 bases, with 25 bases between. The length of the CDR3 is 18 residues. The CDR3 nucleotides read TGCGCCAGCAGCCCCAGGGGTATCGGGCAGCAGTTTACCTACGAGCAGTACTTC. Its translation is CASSPRGIGQQFTYEQYF.

The gene calls are TRBV15 and TRBJ2-3; 8 positions match TRBD2. The CDR3 spans 16 residues. Unmatched junction bases numbered 5, after V lost 2 bases and J lost 1 base. In germline, CDR1 is LNHNV, CDR2 YYDKDF (reference sequence). In DNA form, the CDR3 reads TGTGCCACCAGCAGATCCAGCGGGAGCGGCACAGATACGCAGTATTTT. Residues: CATSRSSGSGTDTQYF.

The V and J genes are TRBV7-9 and TRBJ1-3, with 7 bases lining up with TRBD1. The CDR3 sequence is 15 residues long. The V segment lost 5 bases and the J segment 0 bases; nucleotides outside the gene matches: 4. In germline, CDR1 is SEHNR, CDR2 FQNEAQ (reference sequence). CDR3 residues: CASSTDRASGNTIYF. In DNA, the CDR3 is TGTGCCAGCAGCACCGACAGGGCCTCTGGAAACACCATATATTTT.

The gene calls are TRBV15 and TRBJ1-1; 7 bases align to TRBD1. V trimming: 1 base; J trimming: 5 bases; junction bases outside the gene matches: 7. Germline loops: CDR1 LNHNV, CDR2 YYDKDF (reference sequence). CDR3 length equals 15 residues. The CDR3 coding sequence is TGTGCCACCAGCAGAGCGGTTGGACAGGTTACTGAAGCTTTCTTT. It yields the protein CATSRAVGQVTEAFF.

V is TRBV30 and J is TRBJ2-7, with 14 nucleotides matching TRBD2. Germline-derived CDR1 and CDR2 are GTSNPN and SVGIG (reference sequence). CDR3 size: 16 residues. J lost 4 bases, V lost 1 base, and 6 bases had no gene match. The CDR3 sequence is CAWSAPGLAGVYEQYF. DNA of the CDR3: TGTGCCTGGAGTGCCCCGGGACTAGCGGGAGTGTACGAGCAGTACTTC.

The chain recombines TRBV10-2 with TRBJ1-1, with 8 bases fitting TRBD1. Germline CDR1 reads WSHSY; CDR2 reads SAAADI. V lost 7 bases and J lost 5; bases outside the gene matches: 9. The CDR3 is 14 residues long. Here the CDR3 DNA reads TGCGCCAGCATGAGGGGACAGGTCGGAACTGAAGCTTTCTTT. It encodes CASMRGQVGTEAFF.

The chain has TRBV30 and TRBJ1-6, with 7 bases aligning to TRBD1. The V and J ends lost 3 bases and 8 bases, in that order; junction bases with no gene match: 4. CDR1 GTSNPN and CDR2 SVGIG come from the germline V gene (reference sequence). This CDR3 has 13 amino acids. The CDR3 is CAWRTGNYSPLHF. Here the CDR3 DNA reads TGTGCCTGGAGGACAGGGAATTATTCACCCCTCCACTTT. Filled out from reference TRBV30 and TRBJ1-6, the complete variable domain reads SQTIHQWPATLVQPVGSPLSLECTVEGTSNPNLYWYRQAAGRGLQLLFYSVGIGQISSEVPQNLSASRPQDRQFILSSKKLLLSDSGFYLCAWRTGNYSPLHFGNGTRLTVT.

V gene TRBV3-1 (or the pseudogene TRBV3-2) combines with J gene TRBJ2-1; maybe TRBD1 (5 bases). V lost 3 bases and J lost 7, with 16 bases in between. The CDR3 contains 15 residues. Germline V gives CDR1 LGHDT, CDR2 YNNKEL (reference sequence). The CDR3 DNA follows: TGTGCCAGCAGCCAGGACATGAGCAAGCGAAATGAGCAGTTCTTC. It specifies CASSQDMSKRNEQFF.

The chain employs TRBV4-2 and TRBJ2-1; 7 bases agree with TRBD1. J lost 9 bases, V lost 0 bases, and 5 bases had no gene match. The germline V gene encodes CDR1 LGHNA and CDR2 YNFKEQ. There are 14 residues in the CDR3. Here the CDR3 reads CASSQDTWDSEQFF. The CDR3 DNA reads as TGTGCCAGCAGCCAAGACACATGGGACAGTGAGCAGTTCTTC.

This sequence joins TRBV7-9 and TRBJ1-1, with no clear D. This CDR3 spans 13 amino acids. The ends were cut back, 3 bases at V and 0 bases at J, with 5 bases in the middle. In germline, CDR1 is SEHNR, CDR2 FQNEAQ (reference sequence). CDR3 nucleotide sequence: TGTGCCAGCAGCTTTTCCGTGAACACTGAAGCTTTCTTT. This translates into CASSFSVNTEAFF.

The V and J genes are TRBV19 and TRBJ2-1; 8 bases are a match to TRBD1. This CDR3 spans 14 amino acids. The trim removed 3 bases at V and 13 bases at J, leaving 11 bases unmatched. CDR1 is LNHDA and CDR2 is SQIVND in the germline V gene (reference sequence). The DNA for the CDR3 is TGTGCCAGTAGTATGTCAGGGGGCGTTTTAGGACAGTTCTTC. Its protein product is CASSMSGGVLGQFF.

The V call is TRBV5-4, the J call TRBJ1-2, with TRBD1 identical over 8 bases. This CDR3 has 15 residues. After removal of 4 bases from V and 7 bases from J, the junction contained 12 bases not matched to a gene. CDR1 is SGHNT and CDR2 is YYREEE in the germline V gene (reference sequence). The CDR3, as DNA: TGTGCCAGCAGCCAGGCTGGACAGGGAGGGCCTGGCTACACCTTC. This encodes CASSQAGQGGPGYTF.

DNA for the CDR3: TGTGCCAGCAGCCGGGGGGGCACCGGGGAGCTGTTTTTT. Translated: CASSRGGTGELFF. The rearrangement links TRBV12-3 or TRBV12-4 to TRBJ2-2; 8 positions match TRBD2. This CDR3 is 13 amino acids long. V shed 6 bases, J shed 4 bases, and the junction held 1 base outside the gene matches.

A single count supports this clone. The CDR3 region is CASSIILDRVQPQHF. CDR3 in DNA: TGTGCCAGTAGTATAATTCTGGACAGGGTTCAGCCCCAGCATTTT. V and J are TRBV19 and TRBJ1-5, with 8 nucleotides matching TRBD1. Germline CDR1 is LNHDA and CDR2 is SQIVND (reference sequence). The CDR3 covers 15 residues. The junction had 6 bases not matched to a gene; V was cut back by 2 bases and J by 6 bases.

This clone was detected once. The J gene is TRBJ2-1, the V gene TRBV5-1, with D possibly TRBD1 on 6 matching bases. There are 16 residues in the CDR3. Germline CDR1 SGHRS, CDR2 YFSETQ. Deletions cut 4 bases from V and 0 bases from J, with 14 bases between. CDR3 nucleotides: TGCGCCAGCAGCAACCTGCAGGGGAACTCCTACAATGAGCAGTTCTTC. The encoded protein is CASSNLQGNSYNEQFF.

This clone was detected once. The rearrangement joins TRBV11-3 to TRBJ1-4, with D unclear. Germline V gene data show CDR1 as SGHNT and CDR2 as YENEEA. The CDR3 has 16 amino acids. Trimming shortened V by 1 base and J by 8 bases, and 17 bases separated the two germline ends. The CDR3 spells CASSLADFGLREKLFF. The CDR3 DNA follows: TGTGCCAGCAGCTTAGCGGATTTCGGGTTGCGAGAAAAACTGTTTTTT. The whole variable domain, remainder taken from reference TRBV11-3 and TRBJ1-4, is EAGVVQSPRYKIIEKKQPVAFWCNPISGHNTLYWYLQNLGQGPELLIRYENEEAVDDSQLPKDRFSAERLKGVDSTLKIQPAELGDSAVYLCASSLADFGLREKLFFGSGTQLSVL.

This rearrangement joins TRBV20-1 to TRBJ2-5; 7 bases are a match to TRBD2. Germline V lookup: CDR1 DFQATT, CDR2 SNEGSKA (reference sequence). The length of the CDR3 is 15 residues. V was pared by 3 bases and J by 0 bases, with 7 bases of the junction left unmatched. Here the CDR3 reads CSASGASGYQETQYF. CDR3 nucleotides: TGCAGTGCTAGTGGGGCTAGCGGCTACCAAGAGACCCAGTACTTC.

At least ten counts were recorded for this clone. The chain has TRBV5-1 and TRBJ2-7; D may be TRBD1 (7 bases). Germline lookup yields CDR1 SGHRS and CDR2 YFSETQ. The V end lost 4 bases, the J end lost 0 bases, and 11 bases lay between the germline ends. The CDR3 contains 14 residues. The DNA of the CDR3 is TGCGCCAGCAGCCCGGGGGACAGCTCCTACGAGCAGTACTTC. This codes for CASSPGDSSYEQYF.

The chain couples TRBV5-5 to TRBJ2-4; D is perhaps TRBD2 (5 bases). The CDR3 loop spans 12 amino acids. Germline CDR1 reads SGHKS; CDR2 reads YYEKEE (reference sequence). V shed 6 bases and J shed 3 bases, with 7 bases lying between them. CDR3 bases: TGTGCCAGCACTGAGGGCAAAAACATTCAGTACTTC. Protein sequence: CASTEGKNIQYF.